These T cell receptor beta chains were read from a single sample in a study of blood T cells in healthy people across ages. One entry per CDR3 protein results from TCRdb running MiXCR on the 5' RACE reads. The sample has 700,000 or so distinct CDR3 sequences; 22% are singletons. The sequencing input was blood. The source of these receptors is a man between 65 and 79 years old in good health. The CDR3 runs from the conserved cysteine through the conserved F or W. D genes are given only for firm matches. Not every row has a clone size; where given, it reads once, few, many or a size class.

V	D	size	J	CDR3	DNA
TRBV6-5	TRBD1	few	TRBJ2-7	CASRTGNYVQYF	TGTGCCAGCAGGACAGGGAACTACGTGCAGTACTTC
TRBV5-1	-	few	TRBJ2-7	CASSRDNAYEQYF	TGCGCCAGCAGCCGGGACAACGCCTACGAGCAGTACTTC
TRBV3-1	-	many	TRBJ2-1	CASSYPGLEQFF	TGTGCCAGCAGTTATCCGGGACTTGAGCAGTTCTTC
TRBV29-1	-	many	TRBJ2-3	CSALVGDRSYF	TGCAGCGCCCTCGTAGGGGACCGTAGTTACTTT
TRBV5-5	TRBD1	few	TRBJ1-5	CASSSTGGGHQPQHF	TGTGCCAGCAGCTCGACAGGGGGAGGGCATCAGCCCCAGCATTTT
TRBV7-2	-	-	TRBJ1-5	CASSLAGGGGAQHF	TGTGCCAGCAGCTTAGCTGGGGGAGGGGGAGCCCAGCATTTT
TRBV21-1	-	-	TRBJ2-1	CASSKEGMTSGSYSYNEQFF	TGTGCCAGCAGCAAGGAAGGTATGACTAGCGGGTCCTACTCCTACAATGAGCAGTTCTTC
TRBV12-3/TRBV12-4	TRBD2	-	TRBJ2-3	CASSGLGVSTDAEYF	TGTGCCAGCAGTGGACTAGGGGTGAGCACAGATGCGGAGTATTTT
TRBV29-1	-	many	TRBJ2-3	CSGAGLADTQYF	TGCAGCGGAGCAGGGTTGGCAGATACGCAGTATTTT
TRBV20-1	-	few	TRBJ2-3	CSARLSSGTDTQYF	TGCAGTGCTAGATTGTCGTCCGGCACAGATACGCAGTATTTT
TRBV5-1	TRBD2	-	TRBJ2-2	CASDPGTTNTGELFF	TGCGCCAGCGATCCCGGGACTACTAACACCGGGGAGCTGTTTTTT
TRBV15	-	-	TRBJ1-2	CATSRVQTDNYGYTF	TGTGCCACCAGCAGAGTGCAGACCGATAACTATGGCTACACCTTC
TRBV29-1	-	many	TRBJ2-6	CSVVPYPGANVLTF	TGCAGCGTTGTCCCCTATCCTGGGGCCAACGTCCTGACTTTC
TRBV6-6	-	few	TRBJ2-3	CASSLAPRRTDTQYF	TGTGCCAGCAGTTTAGCTCCGAGGAGGACAGATACGCAGTATTTT
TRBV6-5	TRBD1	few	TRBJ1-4	CASRDRDAANEKLFF	TGTGCCAGCCGGGACAGGGATGCCGCTAATGAAAAACTGTTTTTT
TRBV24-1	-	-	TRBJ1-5	CATSEQGPNQPQHF	TGTGCCACCAGTGAACAGGGCCCCAATCAGCCCCAGCATTTT
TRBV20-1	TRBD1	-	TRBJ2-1	CSAEGMGGQGGFYNEQFF	TGCAGTGCTGAAGGCATGGGGGGACAGGGGGGGTTCTACAATGAGCAGTTCTTC
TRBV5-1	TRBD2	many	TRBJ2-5	CASSLGLQETQYF	TGTGCCAGCAGCTTGGGACTACAAGAGACCCAGTACTTC
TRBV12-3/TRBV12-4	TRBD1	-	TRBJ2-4	CASSHGQGVAKNIQYF	TGTGCCAGCAGTCACGGACAGGGGGTGGCCAAAAACATTCAGTACTTC
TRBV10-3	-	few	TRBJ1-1	CAISERQITSTEAFF	TGTGCCATCAGTGAAAGACAGATTACTAGCACTGAAGCTTTCTTT
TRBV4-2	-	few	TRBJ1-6	CASSQATSPLHF	TGTGCCAGCAGCCAAGCGACTTCCCCCCTCCACTTT
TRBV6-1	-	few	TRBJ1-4	CASSALREKLFF	TGTGCCAGCAGTGCCCTACGTGAAAAACTGTTTTTT
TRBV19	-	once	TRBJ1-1	CASSTPWVDNTEAFF	TGTGCCAGTAGTACTCCTTGGGTGGATAACACTGAAGCTTTCTTT
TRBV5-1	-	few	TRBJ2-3	CASSFLPLKTDTQYF	TGCGCCAGCAGCTTTCTGCCTCTTAAGACAGATACGCAGTATTTT
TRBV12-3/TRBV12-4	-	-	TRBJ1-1	CASSFRRLDDEAFF	TGTGCCAGCAGTTTCCGACGGCTGGATGATGAAGCTTTCTTT
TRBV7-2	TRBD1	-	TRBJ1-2	CASSPRDRVFYGYTF	TGTGCCAGCAGTCCCCGGGACAGGGTATTCTATGGCTACACCTTC
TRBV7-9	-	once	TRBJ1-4	CASSLGTENEKLFF	TGTGCCAGCAGCTTAGGGACGGAAAATGAAAAACTGTTTTTT
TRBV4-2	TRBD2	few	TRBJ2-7	CASSQPTSYNEQYF	TGTGCCAGCAGCCAACCGACTAGCTACAACGAGCAGTACTTC
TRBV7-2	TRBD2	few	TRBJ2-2	CASRTTSGSFTGELFF	TGTGCCAGCAGGACGACTAGCGGGAGCTTCACCGGGGAGCTGTTTTTT
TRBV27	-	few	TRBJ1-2	CASSLKGQPANYGYTF	TGTGCCAGCAGTTTGAAGGGGCAACCGGCTAACTATGGCTACACCTTC
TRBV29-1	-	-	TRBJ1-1	CSTRGSTEAFF	TGCAGTACAAGAGGGAGCACTGAAGCTTTCTTT
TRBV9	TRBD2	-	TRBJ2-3	CASSVGTSGTDTQYF	TGTGCCAGCAGCGTAGGTACTAGCGGCACAGATACGCAGTATTTT
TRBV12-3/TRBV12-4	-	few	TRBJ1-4	CASSLKGTSGAGGEKLFF	TGTGCCAGCAGCTTAAAGGGGACCTCAGGGGCCGGGGGGGAAAAACTGTTTTTT
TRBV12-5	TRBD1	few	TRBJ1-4	CASGLPGQGNEKLFF	TGTGCTAGTGGCCTGCCGGGACAGGGGAATGAAAAACTGTTTTTT
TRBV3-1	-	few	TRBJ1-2	CASSLGDSMGYTF	TGTGCCAGCAGCCTTGGGGACTCTATGGGCTACACCTTC
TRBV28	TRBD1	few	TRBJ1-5	CASRAGTGVNQPQHF	TGTGCCAGCCGTGCCGGGACAGGAGTCAATCAGCCCCAGCATTTT
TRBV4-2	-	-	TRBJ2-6	CASSRLGANVLTF	TGTGCCAGCAGCCGCCTAGGGGCCAACGTCCTGACTTTC
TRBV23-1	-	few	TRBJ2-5	CASSARLSPRGQETQYF	TGCGCCAGCAGTGCACGATTGTCACCGAGGGGGCAAGAGACCCAGTACTTC
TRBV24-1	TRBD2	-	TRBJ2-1	CATSVGLAGVNEQFF	TGTGCCACCAGTGTGGGACTAGCGGGAGTCAATGAGCAGTTCTTC
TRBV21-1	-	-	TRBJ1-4	CASSSGTGGKLFF	TGTGCCAGCAGCAGTGGGACAGGTGGGAAACTGTTTTTT
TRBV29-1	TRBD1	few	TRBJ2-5	CSVAGGVGTQYF	TGCAGCGTTGCAGGGGGCGTAGGGACCCAGTACTTC
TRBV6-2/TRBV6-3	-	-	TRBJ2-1	CASTTSNEQFF	TGTGCCAGCACAACTAGCAATGAGCAGTTCTTC
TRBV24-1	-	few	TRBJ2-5	CATSDSGPGETQYF	TGTGCCACCAGTGATTCAGGCCCTGGAGAGACCCAGTACTTC
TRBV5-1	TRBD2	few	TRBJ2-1	CASSLRSSGHNEQFF	TGCGCCAGCAGCTTGAGGTCTAGCGGACACAATGAGCAGTTCTTC
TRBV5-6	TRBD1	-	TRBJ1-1	CASSYRDRNTEAFF	TGTGCCAGCAGCTACCGGGACAGAAACACTGAAGCTTTCTTT
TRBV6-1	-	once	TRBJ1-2	CASSPLTAEYGYTF	TGTGCCAGCAGTCCTCTGACAGCTGAATATGGCTACACCTTC
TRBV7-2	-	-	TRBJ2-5	CASSLDLEGLETQYF	TGTGCCAGCAGCTTAGATCTCGAGGGATTGGAGACCCAGTACTTC
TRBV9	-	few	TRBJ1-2	CASSVDPREDYGYTF	TGTGCCAGCAGCGTAGATCCGCGGGAGGACTATGGCTACACCTTC
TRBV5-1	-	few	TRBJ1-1	CASSTLGGTEAFF	TGCGCCAGCAGCACCCTGGGCGGGACTGAAGCTTTCTTT
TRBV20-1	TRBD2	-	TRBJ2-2	CSAIAGGTGELFF	TGCAGTGCTATAGCGGGTGGCACCGGGGAGCTGTTTTTT
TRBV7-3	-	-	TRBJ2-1	CASRDPNAHEQFF	TGTGCCAGCAGAGACCCCAATGCCCATGAGCAGTTCTTC